This TCR beta chain was found in a study of blood T cell repertoires in COVID-19. Study overall: Acute-phase and convalescent COVID-19 samples originated in the United States, Italy and Spain. Sources were T cells, B-cell-depleted T cells, or PBMCs; the material itself was cDNA or gDNA.

The germline gives CDR1 SGHAT, CDR2 FQNNGV. V gave up 5 bases and J gave up 7 bases; unmatched junction bases: 7. This CDR3 region has 13 residues. Authors' processing steps: Cell counts per sample came from amplifying reference gene primers. Produced via immunoSEQ multiplex PCR; TCRdb's table is partial and in-frame only. Clone size and V and J calls were adopted from that table, with D and trimming inferred from the DNA. The top ten clones hold around 4% of a sample with fewer than 120,000 clones, over 60% of them seen once. This clonotype was sampled from an elderly woman with acute or convalescent COVID-19. What was sequenced was peripheral blood. The rearrangement links TRBV11-2 to TRBJ2-7, with 8 bases fitting TRBD1. As DNA, the CDR3 is TGTGCCAGCAGCCCCCGCAGGGGGCTGGAGCAGTACTTC. This translates into CASSPRRGLEQYF.